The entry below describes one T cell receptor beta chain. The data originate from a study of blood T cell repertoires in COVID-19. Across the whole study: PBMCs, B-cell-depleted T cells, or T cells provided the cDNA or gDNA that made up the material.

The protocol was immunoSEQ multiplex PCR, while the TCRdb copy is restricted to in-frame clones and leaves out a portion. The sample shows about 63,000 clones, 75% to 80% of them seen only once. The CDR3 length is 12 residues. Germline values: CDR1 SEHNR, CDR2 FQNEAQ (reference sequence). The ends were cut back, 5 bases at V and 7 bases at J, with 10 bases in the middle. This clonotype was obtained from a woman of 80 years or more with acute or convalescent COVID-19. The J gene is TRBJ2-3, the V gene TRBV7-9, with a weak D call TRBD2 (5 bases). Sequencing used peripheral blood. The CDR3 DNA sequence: TGTGCCAGCAGCCCCAACGGGAATACGCAGTATTTT. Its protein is CASSPNGNTQYF.